The source of this T cell receptor beta chain is a study of blood T cells in healthy people across ages. Points from the study as a whole: Leaving the PBMCs unsorted stopped any conclusive comparison of naive versus antigen-experienced cells.

This clonotype was found many times. Antigen unknown. Through a sample-barcoded 5' primer and a J-beta primer mix, a second PCR was run for 7 to 11 cycles. TCRdb reanalysed the 5' RACE reads using MiXCR and keeps one entry per CDR3 protein. The table lists 1.5 million to 2 million distinct CDR3 sequences, about 31% of them singletons. The CDR3 runs to 13 residues. J gave up 1 base and V 6 bases, and 1 base lay outside the gene matches. Germline V CDR1 and CDR2: SGHTA, FQGNSA. This chain links TRBV7-2 with TRBJ1-1; TRBD1 agrees at 8 bases. Sample: blood. This clonotype originated in a woman aged 25 to 45 in good health. CDR3: CASRTGANTEAFF. For the CDR3, the DNA is TGTGCCAGCAGGACAGGGGCGAACACTGAAGCTTTCTTT.